This entry describes one T cell receptor beta chain. Antigen: not known. Primers for the PCR totalled 60 Vbeta and 13 Jbeta. Libraries were prepared by immunoSEQ multiplex PCR; TCRdb keeps only in-frame clonotypes and omits some of them. The repertoire holds about 250,000 clones, with nearly 95% as singletons. This specimen comes from a study of cytomegalovirus exposure and HLA in healthy donors. Study-level results: It was in a later analysis that TCR association rates were seen to vary by HLA locus, highest for DRB1 and lowest for HLA-C.

The sequenced sample consisted of PBMCs. The origin of this receptor is a girl aged 2 to 10 in good health and CMV-seronegative.

The CDR3 spells CASSEGVSEVGKHNEQFF. As DNA, the CDR3 is TGTGCCAGCAGTGAAGGCGTTAGCGAGGTTGGGAAACACAATGAGCAGTTCTTC. The chain combines TRBV25-1 with TRBJ2-1; tentative D call: TRBD2 (5 bases). In germline, CDR1 is MGHDK, CDR2 SYGVNS. CDR3 length equals 18 residues. Deletions cut 2 bases from V and 5 bases from J, with 22 bases between.